This T cell receptor (beta chain) was obtained from a study of T cell repertoires in cytomegalovirus infection. This clonotype was picked up a small number of times. TCRdb re-derived calls from the reads in MiXCR, one entry per CDR3 protein. The data show about 260,000 distinct CDR3 sequences, 12% to 15% seen once. V lost 0 bases, J lost 9 bases, and 15 bases lay in between. Germline CDR1 and CDR2: DFQATT and SNEGSKA (reference sequence). This CDR3 comprises 15 residues. The chain links TRBV20-1 to TRBJ1-6; no firm D call. The source material was PBMCs. This TCR derives from a human donor in good health (CMV status not recorded). Some clones in this sample may be carry-over from other donors' samples. The CDR3 nucleotides read TGCAGTGCTAGAGATATTGAACGGATATCTTCACCCCTCCACTTT. It codes for CSARDIERISSPLHF.